Below, 32 T cell receptor beta chains from the same sample are listed, as sequenced in a study of blood T cell repertoires in COVID-19. Produced via immunoSEQ multiplex PCR; TCRdb's table is partial and in-frame only. The repertoire holds about 230,000 clones, with nearly 90% as singletons. What was sequenced was peripheral blood. The receptors originated from a woman aged 18-29 years who had recovered from COVID-19.

V is TRBV30 and J is TRBJ1-1; no clear D. The CDR3 has 12 residues. The V end was cut by 3 bases, the J end by 1 base, with 6 bases between. Germline loops: CDR1 GTSNPN, CDR2 SVGIG (reference sequence). CDR3 nucleotide sequence: TGTGCCTGGAGGCCTACGAACACTGAAGCTTTCTTT. Its translation is CAWRPTNTEAFF.

This chain connects TRBV19 to TRBJ1-5; D gene unclear. V lost 3 bases, J lost 0 bases, and 9 bases lay in between. The CDR3 spans 15 residues. From germline, CDR1 is LNHDA and CDR2 SQIVND (reference sequence). CDR3 DNA sequence: TGTGCCAGTAGTATTAAACTCTATAGCAATCAGCCCCAGCATTTT. Its translation: CASSIKLYSNQPQHF.

This clone was observed a handful of times. The V and J genes are TRBV7-3 and TRBJ1-6, with 7 bases fitting TRBD1. The length of the CDR3 is 14 residues. Germline CDR1 and CDR2: SGHTA and FQGTGA. V lost 5 bases to trimming and J lost 6 bases; unmatched junction nucleotides: 4. For the CDR3, the DNA is TGTGCCAGCAGCCACGGGACAGTTAATTCACCCCTCCACTTT. Its protein is CASSHGTVNSPLHF.

V and J are TRBV11-2 and TRBJ2-1, with D possibly matching TRBD2 (6 bases). The CDR3 has 13 amino acids. In germline, CDR1 is SGHAT, CDR2 FQNNGV. Trimming removed 5 bases at V and 6 bases at J, with 11 bases between. The CDR3 bases are TGTGCCAGCAGCGCGGGACTCTTCAATGAGCAGTTCTTC. It translates to CASSAGLFNEQFF.

The chain is built from TRBV6-1 and TRBJ1-2; TRBD1 is a possible D gene (6 bases). Germline V CDR1 and CDR2: MNHNS, SASEGT. The V and J ends lost 3 bases and 3 bases respectively, with 8 bases between them. The CDR3 extends over 13 amino acids. Written as DNA, the CDR3 is TGTGCCAGCAGTGACAGGGGAGACTATGGCTACACCTTC. As protein: CASSDRGDYGYTF.

This chain links TRBV2 with TRBJ1-4; 8 positions match TRBD1. The CDR3 covers 19 residues. V lost 5 bases, J lost 2 bases, and 16 bases stayed unmatched. Germline V gene sequence: CDR1 SNHLY, CDR2 FYNNEI. CDR3 loop: CASSTDRVNSLGTNEKLFF. The CDR3 DNA is TGTGCCAGCAGTACGGACAGGGTTAACTCTTTGGGGACTAATGAAAAACTGTTTTTT.

This chain's CDR3 is CASSTRLANYEQYF. In nucleotides, the CDR3 is TGTGCCAGTAGTACCCGACTAGCGAACTACGAGCAGTACTTC. This chain joins TRBV19 and TRBJ2-7; TRBD2 aligns across 8 bases. The CDR3 consists of 14 residues. V was pared by 4 bases and J by 3 bases, with 5 bases of the junction left unmatched. Per germline, CDR1 LNHDA and CDR2 SQIVND (reference sequence).

The table lists this clone with a count of one. The chain uses TRBV4-3 and TRBJ2-5; D ambiguous. The germline gives CDR1 LGHNA, CDR2 YSLEER. CDR3 size: 15 residues. V shed 0 bases and J shed 5 bases, with 13 bases lying between them. The CDR3 DNA sequence: TGCGCCAGCAGCCAAGATCATAGTAGTTGGGAGACCCAGTACTTC. Translation gives CASSQDHSSWETQYF.

The rearrangement joins TRBV19 to TRBJ2-1; D is perhaps TRBD1 (6 bases). CDR1 is LNHDA, CDR2 SQIVND, per germline (reference sequence). The CDR3 has 13 residues. Trimming took 1 base from V and 6 from J, leaving 7 bases between them. The CDR3 DNA sequence: TGTGCCAGTAGTATAGTGGGGGCCAATGAGCAGTTCTTC. It yields the protein CASSIVGANEQFF.

The chain combines TRBV27 with TRBJ1-5; no reliable D call. The germline V gene has CDR1 MNHEY and CDR2 SMNVEV (reference sequence). This CDR3 is built from 13 residues. The V end lost 6 bases, the J end lost 4 bases, and 10 bases lay between the germline ends. The CDR3 here is CASRDSGNQPQHF. The CDR3 nucleotides read TGTGCCAGCAGGGATTCGGGTAATCAGCCCCAGCATTTT.

The gene calls are TRBV12-5 and TRBJ2-2, with TRBD2 matching 16 bases. The V gene's germline CDR1 is LGHNT and CDR2 FRNRAP. The junction had 3 bases not matched to a gene; V was cut back by 5 bases and J by 6 bases. This CDR3 region has 16 residues. CDR3 bases: TGTGCTAGTGGTCTTGGGACTAGCGGGAGGGCCGGGGAGCTGTTTTTT. It yields the protein CASGLGTSGRAGELFF.

In its sample, this clone was seen once. The chain has TRBV7-3 and TRBJ2-5; TRBD1 matches at 10 bases. The J segment lost 3 bases and the V segment lost 5 bases, leaving 6 bases of the junction unmatched. The germline CDR1 and CDR2 sequences are SGHTA and FQGTGA. The CDR3 has 15 residues. The CDR3 bases are TGTGCCAGCAGCCTAAGGACAGGGGGGGAAGAGACCCAGTACTTC. This codes for CASSLRTGGEETQYF.

CDR3 DNA sequence: TGCGCCAGCAGCCAAGAGTTCCCTAGCGGGTATCCCAATGAGCAGTTCTTC. Translation gives CASSQEFPSGYPNEQFF. V usage is TRBV4-3 and J usage is TRBJ2-1; 8 positions agree with TRBD2. V was pared by 0 bases and J by 6 bases, with 10 bases of the junction left unmatched. From germline, CDR1 is LGHNA and CDR2 YSLEER. This CDR3 contains 17 residues.

The chain has TRBV10-3 and TRBJ1-1; 8 bases line up with TRBD1. V was pared by 8 bases and J by 1 base, with 6 bases of the junction left unmatched. CDR1 and CDR2 (germline): ENHRY, SYGVKD. The CDR3 extends over 14 amino acids. The CDR3 bases are TGTGCCATCCACGACAGGGGTCAGAACACTGAAGCTTTCTTT. Translated, it gives CAIHDRGQNTEAFF.

The V call is TRBV7-3, the J call TRBJ2-7; D may be TRBD1 (5 bases). Per germline, CDR1 SGHTA and CDR2 FQGTGA. The ends were cut back, 10 bases at V and 7 bases at J, with 26 bases in the middle. The CDR3 has 15 residues. The CDR3 DNA follows: TGTGCCACCCCGACCAGGGCTACGAGTCTTTGTGAGCAGTACTTC. This gives the protein CATPTRATSLCEQYF.

The chain joins TRBV4-3 to TRBJ2-2, with D tentatively TRBD1 (6 bases). The CDR3 is made up of 17 amino acids. The V end was cut by 0 bases, the J end by 2 bases, with 13 bases between. Germline V gene sequence: CDR1 LGHNA, CDR2 YSLEER. The CDR3 region is CASSQEKRGFNTGELFF. In nucleotides, the CDR3 is TGCGCCAGCAGCCAAGAGAAGAGGGGGTTCAACACCGGGGAGCTGTTTTTT.

CDR3 nucleotides: TGCGCCAGCAGCCAAGAAGGAGGGTGGGATGGGCAGTTCTTC. It codes for CASSQEGGWDGQFF. The J gene is TRBJ2-1, the V gene TRBV4-1; D perhaps matches TRBD2 (6 bases). CDR1 MGHRA and CDR2 YSYEKL come from the germline V gene. Trimming cost V 0 bases and J 12 bases, with 15 bases left between them. The CDR3 totals 14 residues.

V and J are TRBV19 and TRBJ2-1, with 7 nucleotides matching TRBD2. V lost 3 bases to trimming and J lost 6 bases; unmatched junction nucleotides: 5. Germline V gene data show CDR1 as LNHDA and CDR2 as SQIVND (reference sequence). The CDR3 totals 14 residues. The CDR3 DNA reads as TGTGCCAGTAGTATTTTAGCGGGCTTCAATGAGCAGTTCTTC. Translating gives CASSILAGFNEQFF.

The rearrangement joins TRBV9 to TRBJ2-1; a weak D match, TRBD2 (5 bases). The ends were cut back, 0 bases at V and 6 bases at J, with 16 bases in the middle. Germline V lookup: CDR1 SGDLS, CDR2 YYNGEE. CDR3 length: 16 amino acids. This CDR3 reads CASSVGGPGISNEQFF. The DNA of the CDR3 is TGTGCCAGCAGCGTAGGAGGGCCGGGTATTTCCAATGAGCAGTTCTTC.

V usage is TRBV12-3 or TRBV12-4 and J usage is TRBJ1-2; D call uncertain. Deletions cut 2 bases from V and 4 bases from J, with 8 bases between. The CDR3 loop spans 13 amino acids. CDR3: CASSLTRTYGYTF. For the CDR3, the DNA is TGTGCCAGCAGTTTAACTAGAACCTATGGCTACACCTTC.

The chain links TRBV7-2 to TRBJ2-3; 7 bases fit TRBD2. CDR3 size: 17 residues. The trim removed 4 bases at V and 0 bases at J, leaving 10 bases unmatched. Germline-derived CDR1 and CDR2 are SGHTA and FQGNSA. In DNA, the CDR3 is TGTGCCAGCAGCTCCAGGTCACTAGCGAAAAGCACAGATACGCAGTATTTT. Translated: CASSSRSLAKSTDTQYF.

V gene TRBV20-1 combines with J gene TRBJ1-3, with D possibly being TRBD1 (5 bases). This CDR3 spans 14 amino acids. V lost 3 bases, J lost 0 bases, and 9 bases lay in between. Germline V gene sequence: CDR1 DFQATT, CDR2 SNEGSKA (reference sequence). The CDR3 is CSASHRSSGNTIYF. Here the CDR3 DNA reads TGCAGTGCTAGTCACAGGAGCTCTGGAAACACCATATATTTT.

The V call is TRBV5-5, the J call TRBJ1-1; no clear D. This CDR3 is built from 12 residues. V lost 0 bases, J lost 6 bases, and 6 bases lay in between. Germline V CDR1 and CDR2: SGHKS, YYEKEE (reference sequence). CDR3 protein: CASSLVQAEAFF. The CDR3 nucleotides read TGTGCCAGCAGCTTGGTTCAGGCTGAAGCTTTCTTT. The variable domain in full, with the rest retrieved from reference TRBV5-5 and TRBJ1-1, is DAGVTQSPTHLIKTRGQQVTLRCSPISGHKSVSWYQQVLGQGPQFIFQYYEKEERGRGNFPDRFSARQFPNYSSELNVNALLLGDSALYLCASSLVQAEAFFGQGTRLTVV.

This chain links TRBV5-1 with TRBJ1-6; D is uncertain. This CDR3 is 12 amino acids long. The germline V gene encodes CDR1 SGHRS and CDR2 YFSETQ. V dropped 3 bases and J dropped 13 bases, with 11 bases sitting between them. The CDR3 reads CASSSNGRPLHF. The CDR3 DNA sequence: TGCGCCAGCAGCTCAAACGGGAGGCCCCTCCACTTT. Full variable domain (rest looked up from reference TRBV5-1 and TRBJ1-6): KAGVTQTPRYLIKTRGQQVTLSCSPISGHRSVSWYQQTPGQGLQFLFEYFSETQRNKGNFPGRFSGRQFSNSRSEMNVSTLELGDSALYLCASSSNGRPLHFGNGTRLTVT.

This clone has just a few counts. The chain has TRBV20-1 and TRBJ1-3; D remains ambiguous. Trimming removed 6 bases at V and 4 bases at J, with 4 bases between. In germline, CDR1 is DFQATT, CDR2 SNEGSKA (reference sequence). The CDR3 is 10 amino acids. CDR3 loop: CSALGNTIYF. The CDR3 DNA sequence: TGCAGTGCCTTAGGAAACACCATATATTTT.

V gene TRBV5-4 combines with J gene TRBJ2-7; TRBD2 agrees at 12 bases. The CDR3 has 15 residues. The ends lost 4 bases at V and 5 bases at J; junction bases unmatched: 7. CDR1 SGHNT and CDR2 YYREEE come from the germline V gene (reference sequence). The CDR3 nucleotides read TGTGCCAGCAGCCTGGAGGGACTAGCGGGTGACGAGCAGTACTTC. Its protein is CASSLEGLAGDEQYF.

The J gene is TRBJ1-2, the V gene TRBV6-1; D is possibly TRBD1 (5 bases). CDR1 MNHNS and CDR2 SASEGT come from the germline V gene. The CDR3 is made up of 14 amino acids. The germline V and J ends were trimmed by 2 bases and 7 bases, with 14 bases remaining between them. CDR3 DNA sequence: TGTGCCAGCAGTGAACTGATAGGGGACTCTGGCTACACCTTC. Translation: CASSELIGDSGYTF.

The rearrangement joins TRBV7-9 to TRBJ2-5; 8 bases align to TRBD1. V shed 0 bases, J shed 1 base, and the junction held 7 bases outside the gene matches. The CDR3 sequence is 17 residues long. Germline-derived CDR1 and CDR2 are SEHNR and FQNEAQ (reference sequence). The CDR3: CASSLAHTTGAQETQYF. The CDR3 region has the DNA TGTGCCAGCAGCTTAGCCCATACGACAGGGGCCCAAGAGACCCAGTACTTC. Together with reference TRBV7-9 and TRBJ2-5, the CDR3 gives the full variable domain: DTGVSQNPRHKITKRGQNVTFRCDPISEHNRLYWYRQTLGQGPEFLTYFQNEAQLEKSRLLSDRFSAERPKGSFSTLEIQRTEQGDSAMYLCASSLAHTTGAQETQYFGPGTRLLVL.

The gene calls are TRBV3-1 (or the pseudogene TRBV3-2) and TRBJ2-1; TRBD2 might be the D (5 bases). V lost 1 base to trimming and J lost 4 bases, with 14 bases between them. Germline CDR1 is LGHDT and CDR2 is YNNKEL (reference sequence). There are 16 residues in the CDR3. The CDR3 is CASSQGAGGLYNEQFF. DNA of the CDR3: TGTGCCAGCAGCCAAGGGGCCGGAGGCCTATACAATGAGCAGTTCTTC.

The gene calls are TRBV5-5 and TRBJ1-5; unclear D gene. The germline V and J ends were trimmed by 2 bases and 5 bases, with 8 bases remaining between them. The length of the CDR3 is 13 residues. Germline V gene lookup returns CDR1 SGHKS and CDR2 YYEKEE (reference sequence). DNA of the CDR3: TGTGCCAGCAGCTTATACGGTGATCAGCCCCAGCATTTT. As protein: CASSLYGDQPQHF.

The chain is built from TRBV5-1 and TRBJ2-2, with TRBD2 matching 14 bases. Per the germline V gene, CDR1 is SGHRS and CDR2 is YFSETQ. The length of the CDR3 is 15 residues. The ends lost 7 bases at V and 5 bases at J; junction bases unmatched: 4. CDR3 sequence (DNA): TGCGCCAGCCTAGGACTAGCGGGAGGTACCGGGGAGCTGTTTTTT. This codes for CASLGLAGGTGELFF.

This clone showed up just a few times. In DNA form, the CDR3 reads TGTGCCAGCAGCGCCCGCGGAGAGCAGTTCTTC. It translates to CASSARGEQFF. The V call is TRBV9, the J call TRBJ2-1, with D unresolved. Trimming pared 3 bases from V and 10 bases from J, leaving 8 bases between. Germline V gene data show CDR1 as SGDLS and CDR2 as YYNGEE. The length of the CDR3 is 11 residues.